The next 16 T cell receptor beta chains were all read from a single sample in a study of blood T cells in healthy people across ages (dated by TCRdb to between 2014 and 2017). The protocol used for the library was 5' RACE. Sequencing relied on an Illumina HiSeq 2500. A second PCR of roughly 6 to 12 cycles was performed with a sample-barcoded 5' primer and a J-beta primer mix. TCRdb applied fastp at Q25 and MiXCR to the public reads, then kept only in-frame beta chains. Each CDR3 protein gets just one entry, which takes the most common genes and DNA from the rows behind it. The sample table shows approximately 850,000 distinct CDR3 sequences, and under 45% are seen once. The ten largest clonotypes hold roughly 19% of the sample. Source material: blood. The source of these receptors is a man aged 60 to 75 in good health.

The chain has TRBV13 and TRBJ2-1; 9 bases are shared with TRBD2. Trimming removed 5 bases from V and 8 bases from J; junction bases left unmatched: 16. CDR1 is PRHDT and CDR2 is FYEKMQ in the germline V gene (reference sequence). This CDR3 is built from 17 residues. CDR3 sequence (DNA): TGTGCCAGCAGCCCAACCCGTCAGCGGGGGGAACCCGATGAGCAGTTCTTC. Protein: CASSPTRQRGEPDEQFF.

This clonotype was picked up a small number of times. The chain recombines TRBV6-2 or TRBV6-3 with TRBJ2-7; D gene ambiguous. Germline V gene data show CDR1 as MNHEY and CDR2 as SVGEGT. V lost 2 bases to trimming and J lost 3 bases, with 8 bases between them. There are 13 residues in the CDR3. The CDR3 DNA is TGTGCCAGCAGTTACAAACAGAACTACGAGCAGTACTTC. Encoded protein: CASSYKQNYEQYF.

J is TRBJ2-1 and V is TRBV5-6, with 12 positions matching TRBD2. The CDR3 totals 17 residues. The germline V gene has CDR1 SGHDT and CDR2 YYEEEE. The trim removed 2 bases at V and 7 bases at J, leaving 10 bases unmatched. CDR3 sequence (DNA): TGTGCCAGCAGCTTTCTAGCGGGGGGGAAAAGGAGGAATGAGCAGTTCTTC. Its translation: CASSFLAGGKRRNEQFF.

The chain combines TRBV4-3 with TRBJ2-3; 11 bases fit TRBD2. V trimming: 4 bases; J trimming: 5 bases; junction bases outside the gene matches: 5. CDR3 size: 15 residues. Germline V lookup: CDR1 LGHNA, CDR2 YSLEER. This CDR3 reads CASSRTGTSGDTQYF. CDR3 sequence (DNA): TGCGCCAGCAGCCGAACCGGGACTAGCGGAGATACGCAGTATTTT.

V and J are TRBV6-6 and TRBJ2-5; D is ambiguous. The CDR3 consists of 13 residues. Germline V CDR1 and CDR2: MNHNY, SVGAGI (reference sequence). V lost 6 bases to trimming and J lost 11 bases, with 19 bases between them. CDR3 coding DNA: TGTGCCAGCAGGGACCTCCGAAGCAATGAGCAGTACTTC. As protein: CASRDLRSNEQYF.

Many counts were recorded for this clonotype. V usage is TRBV12-3 or TRBV12-4 and J usage is TRBJ2-5; D not certain. With 2 bases removed from V and 5 bases from J, the gap between germline ends came to 6 bases. This CDR3 is built from 12 residues. The CDR3 loop reads CASSLIRETQYF. In DNA, the CDR3 is TGTGCCAGCAGTTTAATTCGGGAGACCCAGTACTTC.

The V gene is TRBV13, the J gene TRBJ2-7; possibly TRBD1 for D (6 bases). V was trimmed by 3 bases and J by 3 bases, leaving 12 bases between them. Germline-derived CDR1 and CDR2 are PRHDT and FYEKMQ (reference sequence). The CDR3 runs 14 residues. The CDR3 loop is CASSFLGRGYEQYF. CDR3 DNA: TGTGCCAGCAGCTTTCTGGGCAGGGGCTACGAGCAGTACTTC. The variable domain in full, completed from reference TRBV13 and TRBJ2-7, reads AAGVIQSPRHLIKEKRETATLKCYPIPRHDTVYWYQQGPGQDPQFLISFYEKMQSDKGSIPDRFSAQQFSDYHSELNMSSLELGDSALYFCASSFLGRGYEQYFGPGTRLTVT.

The sample holds a few counts of this clonotype. The V gene is TRBV14, the J gene TRBJ2-7; D uncertain. With 1 base removed from V and 0 bases from J, the gap between germline ends came to 10 bases. The V gene's germline CDR1 is SGHDN and CDR2 FVKESK. The CDR3 runs 15 residues. This CDR3 is CASSQGPPSSYEQYF. The CDR3 DNA sequence: TGTGCCAGCAGCCAAGGCCCACCTTCCTCCTACGAGCAGTACTTC.

This clonotype was observed a handful of times. The V call is TRBV12-3 or TRBV12-4, the J call TRBJ2-5; D unresolved. Trimming took 2 bases from V and 0 from J, leaving 10 bases between them. CDR3 length: 15 amino acids. CDR3 DNA sequence: TGTGCCAGCAGTTTACAGGCAGCTGACCAAGAGACCCAGTACTTC. Translating it yields CASSLQAADQETQYF.

The rearrangement uses TRBV20-1 and TRBJ1-2, with 7 bases aligning to TRBD1. V trimming: 5 bases; J trimming: 3 bases; junction bases outside the gene matches: 12. The CDR3 is 15 amino acids. The germline V gene encodes CDR1 DFQATT and CDR2 SNEGSKA (reference sequence). The CDR3 DNA follows: TGCAGTGCTCCCCTTAAGACAGGGCCAGACTATGGCTACACCTTC. It is translated as CSAPLKTGPDYGYTF.

This clonotype was seen a handful of times. V usage is TRBV5-1 and J usage is TRBJ1-6, with TRBD1 identical over 7 bases. The trim removed 4 bases at V and 0 bases at J, leaving 4 bases unmatched. This CDR3 spans 16 amino acids. Germline loops: CDR1 SGHRS, CDR2 YFSETQ. This chain's CDR3 is CASSQQGSSYNSPLHF. For the CDR3, the DNA is TGCGCCAGCAGCCAACAGGGGAGCTCCTATAATTCACCCCTCCACTTT.

The chain is built from TRBV20-1 and TRBJ2-3, with a weak D call TRBD2 (5 bases). Looked up from germline, CDR1 is DFQATT and CDR2 is SNEGSKA (reference sequence). This CDR3 has 15 residues. V was cut by 1 base and J by 0 bases, with 11 bases left in between. DNA for the CDR3: TGCAGTGCTAGAGTTATACGGGGTAGCACAGATACGCAGTATTTT. Protein: CSARVIRGSTDTQYF.

The rearrangement uses TRBV7-2 and TRBJ2-3; D remains ambiguous. The CDR3 consists of 13 residues. Trimming removed 5 bases at V and 4 bases at J, with 10 bases between. CDR1 is SGHTA, CDR2 FQGNSA, per germline. The CDR3 DNA sequence: TGTGCCAGCAGCCCCCGGGTGGCAGATACGCAGTATTTT. It is translated as CASSPRVADTQYF.

In its sample, this clonotype was seen many times. This chain connects TRBV6-6 to TRBJ1-5; the D gene is possibly TRBD1 (6 bases). V dropped 8 bases and J dropped 4 bases, with 12 bases sitting between them. CDR1 is MNHNY and CDR2 is SVGAGI in the germline V gene (reference sequence). This CDR3 comprises 13 residues. The CDR3 spells CASARTENQPQHF. CDR3 bases: TGTGCCAGCGCGCGGACAGAAAATCAGCCCCAGCATTTT.

This clonotype was observed a handful of times. The genes are TRBV12-3 or TRBV12-4 and TRBJ2-5; 10 bases agree with TRBD2. V was clipped by 7 bases and J by 3 bases; unmatched bases: 8. The CDR3 totals 15 residues. The CDR3 loop is CASTVIAGGKETQYF. The CDR3 DNA follows: TGTGCCAGCACCGTCATAGCGGGGGGTAAAGAGACCCAGTACTTC.

The chain recombines TRBV28 with TRBJ2-5; D is uncertain. The V gene's germline CDR1 is MDHEN and CDR2 SYDVKM. The CDR3 spans 14 residues. Between the trimmed V and J ends, which lost 2 bases and 1 base, there was a span of 8 bases. The CDR3 sequence is CASSLGISQETQYF. CDR3 DNA sequence: TGTGCCAGCAGTTTAGGGATCTCCCAAGAGACCCAGTACTTC.